These 23 T cell receptor beta chains came from one sample sequenced in a study of T-cell memory formation after mild COVID-19. A single record per CDR3 protein comes from TCRdb applying MiXCR to the 5' RACE reads. The repertoire holds about 210,000 distinct CDR3 sequences, with roughly a tenth as singletons. The sequencing input was PBMCs or a T cell subset sorted from them (not recorded which). The receptor set was obtained from a man aged 18 to 30 who had mild COVID-19 (a few samples of this study predate the infection). Cell type and time point are not known.

This chain joins TRBV15 and TRBJ2-7; 10 bases are a match to TRBD2. CDR3 length: 16 residues. Germline CDR1 LNHNV, CDR2 YYDKDF (reference sequence). V lost 0 bases to trimming and J lost 2 bases; unmatched junction nucleotides: 4. CDR3 sequence (DNA): TGTGCCACCAGCAGAGATTTAACTAGCGGGACCTACGAGCAGTACTTC. Translated, it gives CATSRDLTSGTYEQYF.

This chain uses TRBV24-1 with TRBJ2-5; weak D call: TRBD2 (5 bases). Between the trimmed V and J ends, which lost 5 bases and 6 bases, there was a span of 12 bases. This CDR3 region has 13 residues. CDR1 and CDR2 (germline): KGHDR, SFDVKD. CDR3 DNA sequence: TGTGCCACCAGTGGCGCCGGGGATCAGACCCAGTACTTC. It encodes CATSGAGDQTQYF.

The chain joins TRBV7-3 to TRBJ2-5; D uncertain. There are 16 residues in the CDR3. V was trimmed by 6 bases and J by 5 bases, leaving 22 bases between them. The germline CDR1 and CDR2 sequences are SGHTA and FQGTGA. CDR3 amino acids: CASRRTAGPRVETQYF. The CDR3 DNA reads as TGTGCCAGCAGGAGAACAGCCGGACCCCGGGTGGAGACCCAGTACTTC.

This clonotype was counted only a few times. The chain recombines TRBV12-3 or TRBV12-4 with TRBJ2-2; maybe TRBD1 (6 bases). Trimming took 3 bases from V and 7 from J, leaving 9 bases between them. This CDR3 is built from 13 residues. Written as DNA, the CDR3 is TGTGCCAGCAGTTTGAGAGGGGGCGGGGAGCTGTTTTTT. As protein: CASSLRGGGELFF.

The CDR3 is CASSVASRKETQYF. The DNA for the CDR3 is TGCGCCAGCAGTGTCGCTAGCAGGAAAGAGACCCAGTACTTC. The chain is built from TRBV5-1 and TRBJ2-5; TRBD2 might be the D (5 bases). Germline V gives CDR1 SGHRS, CDR2 YFSETQ. V lost 5 bases and J lost 3, with 14 bases in between. The CDR3 runs 14 residues.

This chain connects TRBV7-2 to TRBJ2-5, with 7 bases aligning to TRBD1. Germline lookup yields CDR1 SGHTA and CDR2 FQGNSA. The length of the CDR3 is 16 residues. V was pared by 6 bases and J by 5 bases, with 15 bases of the junction left unmatched. This chain's CDR3 is CASRPNRGGRLETQYF. The CDR3 DNA is TGTGCCAGCAGGCCCAACAGGGGTGGTAGGTTGGAGACCCAGTACTTC.

In its sample, this clonotype was seen a few times. The chain recombines TRBV5-1 with TRBJ1-2; no clear D gene. The CDR3 runs 14 residues. CDR1 SGHRS and CDR2 YFSETQ come from the germline V gene. The V end was cut by 4 bases, the J end by 0 bases, with 10 bases between. CDR3 sequence: CASSELSSNYGYTF. As DNA, the CDR3 is TGCGCCAGCAGCGAACTGAGTTCTAACTATGGCTACACCTTC.

This clonotype was recorded a few times. The J gene is TRBJ2-7, the V gene TRBV4-2, with 8 nucleotides matching TRBD2. The CDR3 has 17 amino acids. Per the germline V gene, CDR1 is LGHNA and CDR2 is YNFKEQ. V lost 0 bases, J lost 6 bases, and 13 bases stayed unmatched. The CDR3 region is CASSQDRGGPYIAEQYF. CDR3 DNA sequence: TGTGCCAGCAGCCAAGATCGCGGGGGGCCGTATATCGCCGAGCAGTACTTC.

This chain connects TRBV29-1 to TRBJ2-5; the D gene is possibly TRBD1 (6 bases). The germline V gene has CDR1 SQVTM and CDR2 ANQGSEA. CDR3 length: 15 amino acids. Trimming took 2 bases from V and 7 from J, leaving 20 bases between them. The CDR3, as DNA: TGCAGCGTTGAATTGTTGACAGGCCCTGGGGGGACCCAGTACTTC. Translation: CSVELLTGPGGTQYF.

This clonotype has at least ten counts. The genes are TRBV24-1 and TRBJ1-5; D is unclear. The length of the CDR3 is 17 residues. Looked up from germline, CDR1 is KGHDR and CDR2 is SFDVKD. With 0 bases removed from V and 3 bases from J, the gap between germline ends came to 14 bases. The CDR3: CATSDLLGRSYNQPQHF. Here the CDR3 DNA reads TGTGCCACCAGTGATTTGCTAGGGCGGTCTTACAATCAGCCCCAGCATTTT.

This clonotype was seen a few times. The chain joins TRBV7-9 to TRBJ1-6; perhaps TRBD1 as D (6 bases). V was shortened by 2 bases and J by 8 bases, with 10 bases between the two germline ends. The length of the CDR3 is 14 residues. The germline V gene encodes CDR1 SEHNR and CDR2 FQNEAQ (reference sequence). The DNA of the CDR3 is TGTGCCAGCAGCTTAACCAGGGGAGATTCACCCCTCCACTTT. This gives the protein CASSLTRGDSPLHF.

The rearrangement joins TRBV6-2 or TRBV6-3 to TRBJ2-7, with D perhaps TRBD2 (6 bases). V lost 7 bases and J lost 6, with 16 bases in between. CDR1 is MNHEY, CDR2 SVGEGT, per germline. This CDR3 is 13 amino acids long. The CDR3 reads CASMEAGSREQYV. DNA of the CDR3: TGTGCCAGCATGGAGGCCGGGAGTCGCGAGCAGTACGTC.

There are a few counts of this clonotype. The chain uses TRBV7-9 and TRBJ1-2; D unresolved. Trimming took 6 bases from V and 6 from J, leaving 14 bases between them. This CDR3 has 13 amino acids. Germline CDR1 reads SEHNR; CDR2 reads FQNEAQ (reference sequence). This CDR3 is CASRRDDWDGYTF. The CDR3 DNA follows: TGTGCCAGCAGGCGAGACGACTGGGATGGCTACACCTTC.

The V and J genes are TRBV27 and TRBJ2-1; possibly TRBD2 for D (6 bases). CDR1 is MNHEY, CDR2 SMNVEV, per germline (reference sequence). CDR3 length: 15 amino acids. V was clipped by 8 bases and J by 2 bases, with 16 bases between them. The CDR3 sequence is CASPQPAGPYNEQFF. CDR3 nucleotide sequence: TGTGCCAGCCCCCAACCCGCGGGGCCCTACAATGAGCAGTTCTTC.

This clonotype was recorded at least ten times. The chain employs TRBV7-9 and TRBJ1-5; 9 nucleotides agree with TRBD1. CDR3 length equals 14 residues. Germline V gives CDR1 SEHNR, CDR2 FQNEAQ (reference sequence). Trimming removed 5 bases from V and 7 bases from J; junction bases left unmatched: 6. Written as DNA, the CDR3 is TGTGCCAGCAGCCCGGACAGGGGAACCCAGCCCCAGCATTTT. Amino acid sequence: CASSPDRGTQPQHF.

This clonotype has a handful of counts. This chain joins TRBV4-2 and TRBJ1-5; weak D call: TRBD1 (5 bases). Germline values: CDR1 LGHNA, CDR2 YNFKEQ. Trimming removed 1 base at V and 11 bases at J, with 12 bases between. The CDR3 extends over 13 amino acids. CDR3: CASSQGQLGAQHF. As DNA, the CDR3 is TGTGCCAGCAGCCAAGGACAGTTAGGGGCCCAGCATTTT.

Ten or more counts support this clonotype. The chain employs TRBV5-1 and TRBJ1-3; D is possibly TRBD1 (5 bases). The germline V and J ends were trimmed by 4 bases and 3 bases, with 11 bases remaining between them. Germline V lookup: CDR1 SGHRS, CDR2 YFSETQ. The CDR3 runs 14 residues. The CDR3 spells CASSTSRDGNTIYF. In DNA, the CDR3 is TGCGCCAGCAGCACCTCCAGGGATGGAAACACCATATATTTT.

The chain couples TRBV28 to TRBJ2-5, with 10 bases lining up with TRBD1. V dropped 7 bases and J dropped 4; count of bases not matched to a gene: 12. Germline V lookup: CDR1 MDHEN, CDR2 SYDVKM. This CDR3 is built from 16 residues. CDR3: CASNFPGQGTRETQYF. The DNA for the CDR3 is TGTGCCAGCAACTTCCCGGGACAGGGGACGAGAGAGACCCAGTACTTC.

This clonotype was found a few times. The V call is TRBV28, the J call TRBJ2-5, with D tentatively TRBD1 or TRBD2 (7 bases each). The CDR3 spans 16 residues. V shed 5 bases and J shed 1 base, with 17 bases lying between them. Germline V gives CDR1 MDHEN, CDR2 SYDVKM. The CDR3 protein is CASSSTGEGTQETQYF. For the CDR3, the DNA is TGTGCCAGCAGTAGTACAGGGGAGGGAACCCAAGAGACCCAGTACTTC. Full variable domain (missing parts from reference TRBV28 and TRBJ2-5): DVKVTQSSRYLVKRTGEKVFLECVQDMDHENMFWYRQDPGLGLRLIYFSYDVKMKEKGDIPEGYSVSREKKERFSLILESASTNQTSMYLCASSSTGEGTQETQYFGPGTRLLVL.

The chain recombines TRBV5-1 with TRBJ2-1, with 7 positions matching TRBD1. V dropped 7 bases and J dropped 2; count of bases not matched to a gene: 6. Germline values: CDR1 SGHRS, CDR2 YFSETQ. This CDR3 is built from 14 residues. In nucleotides, the CDR3 is TGCGCCAGCGCTACAGGGGACCCCTACAATGAGCAGTTCTTC. This sequence encodes CASATGDPYNEQFF.

The CDR3 DNA reads TGTGCCAATTATGGGAGAGCCACCGGGGAGCTGTTTTTT. Amino acids: CANYGRATGELFF. This chain links TRBV6-5 with TRBJ2-2; D is possibly TRBD2 (5 bases). This CDR3 is 13 amino acids long. Germline V lookup: CDR1 MNHEY, CDR2 SVGAGI. Trimming took 10 bases from V and 4 from J, leaving 13 bases between them.

The rearrangement uses TRBV10-3 and TRBJ1-5; the D gene is possibly TRBD1 (5 bases). Trimming took 2 bases from V and 7 from J, leaving 12 bases between them. Germline V gives CDR1 ENHRY, CDR2 SYGVKD. The CDR3 runs 14 residues. The DNA of the CDR3 is TGTGCCATCAGTGAGCTCCCAGGGAAACAGCCCCAGCATTTT. Its protein product is CAISELPGKQPQHF.

This clonotype was picked up a small number of times. The V and J genes are TRBV9 and TRBJ2-3; 7 bases map to TRBD1. The CDR3 runs to 15 residues. J lost 1 base, V lost 4 bases, and 6 bases had no gene match. Looked up from germline, CDR1 is SGDLS and CDR2 is YYNGEE. In DNA form, the CDR3 reads TGTGCCAGCAGCAAAACAGGGGTAGGCACAGATACGCAGTATTTT. Its translation is CASSKTGVGTDTQYF.